The next 3 T cell receptor beta chains were all read from a single sample in a study of read filtering for tumor transcriptome and immune sequencing. The library was built from 400 ng RNA with molecular barcoded adaptors for alpha/delta and beta/gamma chains. TCRdb re-called the reads through MiXCR, storing one row per CDR3 protein. The sample has tens of thousands of distinct CDR3 sequences; 13% to 15% are singletons. Sequenced input: a population of CD138-negative cells sorted from bone marrow. The receptors shown here come from a donor aged 40 or older with multiple myeloma.

This clonotype has a count of ten or more. The chain uses TRBV20-1 and TRBJ2-7; the D is unclear. V was pared by 5 bases and J by 4 bases, with 27 bases between. Germline values: CDR1 DFQATT, CDR2 SNEGSKA (reference sequence). This CDR3 has 17 residues. The CDR3 loop reads CSAYREAALLINYEQYF. The CDR3 nucleotides are TGCAGTGCTTACCGCGAGGCAGCACTCCTGATAAATTACGAGCAGTACTTC.

In this sample, this clonotype turned up many times. The V call is TRBV3-1, the J call TRBJ2-3; 7 nucleotides match TRBD2. The J segment lost 0 bases and the V segment lost 4 bases, leaving 4 bases of the junction unmatched. The CDR3 spans 15 residues. CDR1 LGHDT and CDR2 YNNKEL come from the germline V gene (reference sequence). The chain's CDR3 is CASSPLRGSTDTQYF. As DNA, the CDR3 is TGTGCCAGCAGCCCCCTGCGGGGGAGCACAGATACGCAGTATTTT.

This clonotype showed up many times. The chain employs TRBV9 and TRBJ2-5; D may be TRBD1 or TRBD2 (5 bases each). Trimming took 0 bases from V and 5 from J, leaving 11 bases between them. The V gene's germline CDR1 is SGDLS and CDR2 YYNGEE. This CDR3 is 14 amino acids long. CDR3 sequence: CASSVDRGGETQYF. Here the CDR3 DNA reads TGTGCCAGCAGCGTAGATCGTGGGGGTGAGACCCAGTACTTC.